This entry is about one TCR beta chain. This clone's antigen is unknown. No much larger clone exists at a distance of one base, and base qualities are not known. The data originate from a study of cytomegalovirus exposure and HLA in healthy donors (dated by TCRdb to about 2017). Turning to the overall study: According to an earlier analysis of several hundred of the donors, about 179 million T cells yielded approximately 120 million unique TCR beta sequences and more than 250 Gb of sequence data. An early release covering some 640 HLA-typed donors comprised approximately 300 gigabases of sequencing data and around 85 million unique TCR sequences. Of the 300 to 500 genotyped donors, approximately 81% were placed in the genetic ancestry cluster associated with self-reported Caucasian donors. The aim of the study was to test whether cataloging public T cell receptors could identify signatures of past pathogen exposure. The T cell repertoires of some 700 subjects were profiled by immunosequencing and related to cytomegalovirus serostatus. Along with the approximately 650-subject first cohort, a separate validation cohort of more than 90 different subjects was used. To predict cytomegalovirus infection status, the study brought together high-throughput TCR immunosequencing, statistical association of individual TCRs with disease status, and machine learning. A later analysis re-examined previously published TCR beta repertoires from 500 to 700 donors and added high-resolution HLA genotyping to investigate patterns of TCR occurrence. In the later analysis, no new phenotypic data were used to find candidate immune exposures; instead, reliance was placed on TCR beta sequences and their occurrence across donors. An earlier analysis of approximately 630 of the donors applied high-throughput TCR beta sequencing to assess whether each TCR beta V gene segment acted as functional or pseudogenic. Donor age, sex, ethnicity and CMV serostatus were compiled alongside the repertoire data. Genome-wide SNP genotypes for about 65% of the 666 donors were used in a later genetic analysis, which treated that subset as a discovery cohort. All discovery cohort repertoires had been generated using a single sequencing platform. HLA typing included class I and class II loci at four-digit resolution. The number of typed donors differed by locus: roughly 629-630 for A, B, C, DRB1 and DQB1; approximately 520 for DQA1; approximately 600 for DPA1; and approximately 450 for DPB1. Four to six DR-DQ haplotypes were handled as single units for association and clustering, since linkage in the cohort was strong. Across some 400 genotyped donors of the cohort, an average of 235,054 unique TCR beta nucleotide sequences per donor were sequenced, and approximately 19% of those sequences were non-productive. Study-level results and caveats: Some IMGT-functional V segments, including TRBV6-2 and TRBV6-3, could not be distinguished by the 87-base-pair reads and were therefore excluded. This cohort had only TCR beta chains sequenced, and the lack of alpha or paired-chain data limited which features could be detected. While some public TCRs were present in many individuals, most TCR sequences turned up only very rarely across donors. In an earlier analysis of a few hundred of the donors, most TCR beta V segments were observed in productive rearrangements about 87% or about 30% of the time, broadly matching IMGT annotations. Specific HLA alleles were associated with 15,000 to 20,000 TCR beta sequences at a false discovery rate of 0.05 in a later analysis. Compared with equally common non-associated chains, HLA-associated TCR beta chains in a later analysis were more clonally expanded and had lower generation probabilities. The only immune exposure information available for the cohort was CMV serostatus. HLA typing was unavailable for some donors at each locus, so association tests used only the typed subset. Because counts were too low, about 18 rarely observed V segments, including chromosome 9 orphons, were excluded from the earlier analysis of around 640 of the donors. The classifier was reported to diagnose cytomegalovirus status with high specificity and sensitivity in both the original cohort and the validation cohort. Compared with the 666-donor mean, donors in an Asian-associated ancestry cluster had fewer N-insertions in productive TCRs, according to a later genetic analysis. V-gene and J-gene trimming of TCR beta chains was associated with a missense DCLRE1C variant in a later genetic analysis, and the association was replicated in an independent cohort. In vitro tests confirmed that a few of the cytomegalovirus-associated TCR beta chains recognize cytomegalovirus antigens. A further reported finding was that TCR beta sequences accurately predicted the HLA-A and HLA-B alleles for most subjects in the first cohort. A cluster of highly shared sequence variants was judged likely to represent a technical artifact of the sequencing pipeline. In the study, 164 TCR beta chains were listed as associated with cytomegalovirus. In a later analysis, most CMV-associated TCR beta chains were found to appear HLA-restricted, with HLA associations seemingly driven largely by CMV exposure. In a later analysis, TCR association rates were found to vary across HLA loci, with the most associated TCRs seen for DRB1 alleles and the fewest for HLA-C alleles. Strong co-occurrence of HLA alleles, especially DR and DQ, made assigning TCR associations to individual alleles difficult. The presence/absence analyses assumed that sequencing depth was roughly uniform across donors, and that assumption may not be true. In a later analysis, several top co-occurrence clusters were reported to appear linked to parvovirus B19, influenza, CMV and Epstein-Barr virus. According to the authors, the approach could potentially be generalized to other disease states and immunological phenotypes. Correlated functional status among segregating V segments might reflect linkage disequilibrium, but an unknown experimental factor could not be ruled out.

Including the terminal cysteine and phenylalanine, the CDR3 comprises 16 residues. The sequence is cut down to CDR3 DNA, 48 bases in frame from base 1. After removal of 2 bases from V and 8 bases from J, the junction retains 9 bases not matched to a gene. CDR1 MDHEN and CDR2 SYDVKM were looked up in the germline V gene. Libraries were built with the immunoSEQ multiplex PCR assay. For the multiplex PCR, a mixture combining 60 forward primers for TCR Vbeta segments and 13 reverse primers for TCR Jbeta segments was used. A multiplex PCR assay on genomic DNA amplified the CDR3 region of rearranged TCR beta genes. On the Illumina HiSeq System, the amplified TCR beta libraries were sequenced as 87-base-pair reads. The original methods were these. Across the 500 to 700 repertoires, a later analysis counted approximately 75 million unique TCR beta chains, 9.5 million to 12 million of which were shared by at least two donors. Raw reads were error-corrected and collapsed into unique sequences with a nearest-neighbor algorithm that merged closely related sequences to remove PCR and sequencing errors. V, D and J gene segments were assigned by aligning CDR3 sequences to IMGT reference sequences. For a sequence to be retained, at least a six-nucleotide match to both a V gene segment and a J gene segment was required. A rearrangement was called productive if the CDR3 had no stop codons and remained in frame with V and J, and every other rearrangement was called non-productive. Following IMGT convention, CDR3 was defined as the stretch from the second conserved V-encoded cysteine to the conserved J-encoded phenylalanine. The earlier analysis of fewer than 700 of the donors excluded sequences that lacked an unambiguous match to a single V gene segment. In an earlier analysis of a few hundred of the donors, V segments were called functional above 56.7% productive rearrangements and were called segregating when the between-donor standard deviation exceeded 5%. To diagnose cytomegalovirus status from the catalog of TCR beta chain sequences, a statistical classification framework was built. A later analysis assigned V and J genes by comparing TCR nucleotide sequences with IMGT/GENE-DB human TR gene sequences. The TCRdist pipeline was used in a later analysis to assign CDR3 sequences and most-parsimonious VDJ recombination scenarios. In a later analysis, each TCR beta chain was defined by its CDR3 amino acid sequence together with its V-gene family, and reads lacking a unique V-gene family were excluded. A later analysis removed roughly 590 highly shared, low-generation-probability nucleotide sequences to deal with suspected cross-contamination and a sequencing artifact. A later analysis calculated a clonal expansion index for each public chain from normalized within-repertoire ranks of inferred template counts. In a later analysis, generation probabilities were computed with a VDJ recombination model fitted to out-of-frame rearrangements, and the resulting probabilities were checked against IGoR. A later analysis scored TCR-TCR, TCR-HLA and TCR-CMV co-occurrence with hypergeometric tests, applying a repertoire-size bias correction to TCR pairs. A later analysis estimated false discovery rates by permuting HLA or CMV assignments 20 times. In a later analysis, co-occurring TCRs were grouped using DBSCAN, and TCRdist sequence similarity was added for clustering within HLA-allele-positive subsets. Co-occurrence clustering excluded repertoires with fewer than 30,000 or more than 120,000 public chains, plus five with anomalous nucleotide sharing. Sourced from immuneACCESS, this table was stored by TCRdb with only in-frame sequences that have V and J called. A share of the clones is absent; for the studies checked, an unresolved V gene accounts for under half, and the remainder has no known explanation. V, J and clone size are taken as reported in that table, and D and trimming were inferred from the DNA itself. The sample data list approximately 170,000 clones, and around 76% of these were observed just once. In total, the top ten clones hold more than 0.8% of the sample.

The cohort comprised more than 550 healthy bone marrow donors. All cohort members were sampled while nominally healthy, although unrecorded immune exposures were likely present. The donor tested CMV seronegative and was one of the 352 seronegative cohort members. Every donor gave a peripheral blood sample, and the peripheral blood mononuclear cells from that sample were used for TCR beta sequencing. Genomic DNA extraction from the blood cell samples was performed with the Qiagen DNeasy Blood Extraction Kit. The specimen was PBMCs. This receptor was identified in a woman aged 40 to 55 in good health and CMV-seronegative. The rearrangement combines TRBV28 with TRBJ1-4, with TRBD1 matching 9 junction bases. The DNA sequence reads TGTGCCAGCAGTTTAATCGGGACAGGGAGTGGGGAAAAACTGTTTTTT. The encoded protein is CASSLIGTGSGEKLFF.